These 29 T cell receptor beta chains share one sample of origin, sequenced in a study of OX40 agonist ivuxolimab in advanced cancers. The data were produced by immunoSEQ multiplex PCR, yet TCRdb's version contains in-frame clones alone and is incomplete. Seen here are fewer than 100,000 clones, approximately 86% observed once, and the top ten hold around 2%. The material was CD4+ or CD8+ T cells sorted from blood, obtained in a trial of the OX40 agonist ivuxolimab. The receptors were sampled from an adult with an advanced solid tumor such as melanoma, head and neck, liver or kidney cancer.

V is TRBV4-1 and J is TRBJ1-1; D is unresolved. The CDR3 is 13 residues long. Germline V gene lookup returns CDR1 MGHRA and CDR2 YSYEKL. V shed 4 bases and J shed 2 bases, with 8 bases lying between them. This chain's CDR3 is CASSRTGNTEAFF. The CDR3 DNA is TGCGCCAGCAGCCGAACCGGCAACACTGAAGCTTTCTTT.

CDR3 bases: TGTGCCAGCAGTGAATGGACTAGCGGGGACAATGAGCAGTTCTTC. Its translation: CASSEWTSGDNEQFF. V usage is TRBV2 and J usage is TRBJ2-1; 12 nucleotides match TRBD2. Germline loops: CDR1 SNHLY, CDR2 FYNNEI. Germline trimming cut 2 bases from V and 5 bases from J; bases unmatched to any gene: 1. The CDR3 consists of 15 residues.

The CDR3 nucleotides read TGTGCCAGCAGCTTGCCCCGGTTGGGTAACGCTGAAGCTTTCTTT. Its protein is CASSLPRLGNAEAFF. V usage is TRBV7-9 and J usage is TRBJ1-1; D is undetermined. V shed 3 bases and J shed 6 bases, with 17 bases lying between them. The CDR3 is 15 amino acids. CDR1 is SEHNR and CDR2 is FQNEAQ in the germline V gene (reference sequence).

V is TRBV5-4 and J is TRBJ2-7; tentatively, D is TRBD2 (5 bases). The V gene's germline CDR1 is SGHNT and CDR2 YYREEE (reference sequence). V dropped 4 bases and J dropped 6 bases, with 14 bases sitting between them. The CDR3 is 13 amino acids. In DNA, the CDR3 is TGTGCCAGCAGCAAAGATAGGGAGCCCGAGCAGTACTTC. It specifies CASSKDREPEQYF.

This clone was observed a few times. The chain joins TRBV5-4 to TRBJ1-1; D is ambiguous. The germline CDR1 and CDR2 sequences are SGHNT and YYREEE (reference sequence). Trimming removed 4 bases at V and 11 bases at J, with 18 bases between. CDR3 length: 13 residues. As DNA, the CDR3 is TGTGCCAGCAGCCTTGGGGTCGAACGCCGTGCTTTCTTT. Translating it yields CASSLGVERRAFF.

V usage is TRBV28 and J usage is TRBJ2-7; D remains ambiguous. Germline V gene sequence: CDR1 MDHEN, CDR2 SYDVKM. Between the trimmed V and J ends, which lost 3 bases and 3 bases, there was a span of 6 bases. There are 12 residues in the CDR3. The CDR3, as DNA: TGTGCCAGCAGTTTGGTCAGCTACGAGCAGTACTTC. This encodes CASSLVSYEQYF. The entire variable domain, with the rest obtained from reference TRBV28 and TRBJ2-7, is as follows: DVKVTQSSRYLVKRTGEKVFLECVQDMDHENMFWYRQDPGLGLRLIYFSYDVKMKEKGDIPEGYSVSREKKERFSLILESASTNQTSMYLCASSLVSYEQYFGPGTRLTVT.

The chain combines TRBV7-3 with TRBJ2-3; 7 positions match TRBD2. Trimming removed 3 bases from V and 4 bases from J; junction bases left unmatched: 1. Germline loops: CDR1 SGHTA, CDR2 FQGTGA. The CDR3 runs 13 residues. The CDR3 DNA reads as TGTGCCAGCAGCTTTCGGGGGGCAGATACGCAGTATTTT. This codes for CASSFRGADTQYF. Using reference TRBV7-3 and TRBJ2-3 for the parts outside the CDR3, the full variable domain is GAGVSQTPSNKVTEKGKYVELRCDPISGHTALYWYRQSLGQGPEFLIYFQGTGAADDSGLPNDRFFAVRPEGSVSTLKIQRTERGDSAVYLCASSFRGADTQYFGPGTRLTVL.

The rearrangement joins TRBV4-1 to TRBJ1-1; tentative D call: TRBD1 (5 bases). Germline V gene data show CDR1 as MGHRA and CDR2 as YSYEKL. The CDR3 has 14 residues. Trimming stripped 0 bases from V and 3 bases from J, with 8 bases between. The CDR3 DNA is TGCGCCAGCAGCCAAGAAAGGGGAGACACTGAAGCTTTCTTT. It encodes CASSQERGDTEAFF.

The CDR3 nucleotides read TGTGCCAGCAGCTCCAGCTCCTACAATGAGCAGTTCTTC. This gives the protein CASSSSSYNEQFF. The genes are TRBV7-3 and TRBJ2-1; D ambiguous. The V end was cut by 4 bases, the J end by 0 bases, with 4 bases between. The CDR3 totals 13 residues. CDR1 and CDR2 (germline): SGHTA, FQGTGA.

This sequence joins TRBV30 and TRBJ2-3; no definite D call. Trimming shortened V by 1 base and J by 5 bases, and 10 bases separated the two germline ends. CDR3 length: 13 residues. Germline-derived CDR1 and CDR2 are GTSNPN and SVGIG (reference sequence). The DNA for the CDR3 is TGTGCCTGGAGTGAAGGGAACGGAGATACGCAGTATTTT. Translation gives CAWSEGNGDTQYF. Full variable domain (outside the CDR3, taken from reference TRBV30 and TRBJ2-3): SQTIHQWPATLVQPVGSPLSLECTVEGTSNPNLYWYRQAAGRGLQLLFYSVGIGQISSEVPQNLSASRPQDRQFILSSKKLLLSDSGFYLCAWSEGNGDTQYFGPGTRLTVL.

The chain is built from TRBV6-1 and TRBJ2-2; no definite D call. CDR3 length: 13 residues. Per germline, CDR1 MNHNS and CDR2 SASEGT. Trimming stripped 6 bases from V and 3 bases from J, with 8 bases between. This chain's CDR3 is CASRGRDTGELFF. In DNA, the CDR3 is TGTGCCAGCAGGGGCCGGGACACCGGGGAGCTGTTTTTT.

V and J are TRBV27 and TRBJ2-7; TRBD1 agrees at 10 bases. Germline V gene sequence: CDR1 MNHEY, CDR2 SMNVEV (reference sequence). The CDR3 is 16 residues long. V lost 5 bases, J lost 3 bases, and 10 bases stayed unmatched. CDR3 residues: CASSPTPGTGDYEQYF. As DNA, the CDR3 is TGTGCCAGCAGTCCCACCCCCGGGACAGGGGACTACGAGCAGTACTTC.

The V and J genes are TRBV28 and TRBJ1-4; 10 bases match TRBD1. This CDR3 spans 16 amino acids. V lost 6 bases and J lost 2; bases outside the gene matches: 6. Germline CDR1 MDHEN, CDR2 SYDVKM. The CDR3 sequence is CASSKDRGGTNEKLFF. CDR3 sequence (DNA): TGTGCCAGCAGCAAGGACAGGGGGGGTACTAATGAAAAACTGTTTTTT.

The rearrangement links TRBV7-9 to TRBJ1-2; the D gene is possibly TRBD1 (6 bases). V lost 2 bases to trimming and J lost 7 bases, with 8 bases between them. The CDR3 has 12 amino acids. Germline V CDR1 and CDR2: SEHNR, FQNEAQ (reference sequence). The CDR3 nucleotides read TGTGCCAGCAGCTTAAGGGGGGTTGGCTACACCTTC. Encoded protein: CASSLRGVGYTF. Supplemented by reference TRBV7-9 and TRBJ1-2, the full variable domain reads DTGVSQNPRHKITKRGQNVTFRCDPISEHNRLYWYRQTLGQGPEFLTYFQNEAQLEKSRLLSDRFSAERPKGSFSTLEIQRTEQGDSAMYLCASSLRGVGYTFGSGTRLTVV.

The chain is built from TRBV4-1 and TRBJ2-5; a possible D gene is TRBD1 (5 bases). Deletions cut 4 bases from V and 2 bases from J, with 8 bases between. This CDR3 contains 13 residues. The germline CDR1 and CDR2 sequences are MGHRA and YSYEKL. The DNA for the CDR3 is TGCGCCAGCAGCCGGCAGGGACAAGAGACCCAGTACTTC. It specifies CASSRQGQETQYF.

V gene TRBV28 combines with J gene TRBJ1-2; D may be TRBD1 (6 bases). CDR3 size: 15 residues. Trimming pared 2 bases from V and 4 bases from J, leaving 14 bases between. Germline loops: CDR1 MDHEN, CDR2 SYDVKM. The CDR3 sequence is CASSLAGAVSYGYTF. The CDR3 bases are TGTGCCAGCAGTTTAGCAGGGGCCGTCAGCTATGGCTACACCTTC.

The chain links TRBV7-3 to TRBJ2-3, with D possibly being TRBD1 (7 bases). Trimming took off 3 bases at V and 5 bases at J, with 12 bases between the two ends. This CDR3 contains 14 residues. Germline V gene sequence: CDR1 SGHTA, CDR2 FQGTGA. CDR3 amino acids: CASSFQGGQDTQYF. The CDR3 nucleotides are TGTGCCAGCAGCTTTCAGGGGGGACAAGATACGCAGTATTTT.

This rearrangement joins TRBV2 to TRBJ2-7; 8 positions match TRBD1. V gave up 8 bases and J gave up 3 bases; unmatched junction bases: 9. Germline assignment: CDR1 SNHLY and CDR2 FYNNEI. CDR3 size: 14 residues. The CDR3 loop reads CASSRQGNIYEQYF. The CDR3 region has the DNA TGTGCCAGCTCCCGACAGGGGAATATCTACGAGCAGTACTTC.

The chain is built from TRBV28 and TRBJ1-1, with D tentatively TRBD1 (5 bases). The CDR3 sequence is 13 residues long. Trimming shortened V by 5 bases and J by 5 bases, and 12 bases separated the two germline ends. Germline assignment: CDR1 MDHEN and CDR2 SYDVKM. The CDR3 DNA reads TGTGCCAGCAGTCAACCCCCAGGGACTGAAGCTTTCTTT. It codes for CASSQPPGTEAFF.

V gene TRBV11-2 combines with J gene TRBJ2-2; possible D gene TRBD2, 5 bases. The CDR3 length is 14 residues. Trimming took 0 bases from V and 5 from J, leaving 7 bases between them. Per the germline V gene, CDR1 is SGHAT and CDR2 is FQNNGV. Here the CDR3 DNA reads TGTGCCAGCAGCTTAGAGCGCGGGACCGGGGAGCTGTTTTTT. Translated: CASSLERGTGELFF.

The V gene is TRBV29-1, the J gene TRBJ1-6, with TRBD1 as a possible D gene (6 bases). V lost 7 bases, J lost 7 bases, and 14 bases lay in between. Per germline, CDR1 SQVTM and CDR2 ANQGSEA. There are 13 residues in the CDR3. In nucleotides, the CDR3 is TGCAGCGCCTCCGGCGGGGGCAATTCACCCCTCCACTTT. It translates to CSASGGGNSPLHF.

The rearrangement joins TRBV5-1 to TRBJ1-2; D remains unclear. The germline CDR1 and CDR2 sequences are SGHRS and YFSETQ. Trimming shortened V by 0 bases and J by 5 bases, and 11 bases separated the two germline ends. CDR3 length equals 14 residues. The CDR3 protein is CASSLDRVSYGYTF. The CDR3 DNA reads as TGCGCCAGCAGCTTGGATAGGGTATCTTATGGCTACACCTTC.

This clone appeared a few times. CDR3 sequence reads: CASSILGDNSPLHF. CDR3 nucleotides: TGTGCCAGTAGTATTCTCGGAGACAATTCACCCCTCCACTTT. The chain couples TRBV19 to TRBJ1-6; D is unclear. This CDR3 has 14 amino acids. V was shortened by 3 bases and J by 7 bases, with 10 bases between the two germline ends. CDR1 and CDR2 from the germline V gene are LNHDA and SQIVND (reference sequence).

Note on this clone: Germline and junction disagree at one end, which may indicate a read error. The chain employs TRBV16 and TRBJ1-1; 9 bases line up with TRBD1. The CDR3 is 13 residues long. Germline CDR1 reads KGHSY; CDR2 reads FQNENV. CDR3 sequence reads: CASSQSGQGVVEF. CDR3 nucleotide sequence: TGTGCCAGCAGCCAATCGGGACAGGGAGTCGTGGAGTTT.

The rearrangement joins TRBV28 to TRBJ2-6; 9 bases match TRBD1. The CDR3 runs 17 residues. The junction had 4 bases not matched to a gene; V was cut back by 4 bases and J by 0 bases. The germline V gene encodes CDR1 MDHEN and CDR2 SYDVKM. Written as DNA, the CDR3 is TGTGCCAGCAGTTCGGGGACAGGGCGCTCTGGGGCCAACGTCCTGACTTTC. Amino acids: CASSSGTGRSGANVLTF.

The CDR3 DNA reads TGTGCCAGCAGGGAAAGAACTAACTATGGCTACACCTTC. This codes for CASRERTNYGYTF. This chain joins TRBV7-2 and TRBJ1-2, with unresolved D. V dropped 6 bases and J dropped 0 bases, with 8 bases sitting between them. CDR1 and CDR2 from the germline V gene are SGHTA and FQGNSA. CDR3 size: 13 residues.

The chain couples TRBV18 to TRBJ1-1; D gene uncertain. The germline V gene encodes CDR1 KGHSH and CDR2 LQKENI. With 0 bases removed from V and 2 bases from J, the gap between germline ends came to 7 bases. This CDR3 region has 14 residues. The DNA for the CDR3 is TGTGCCAGCTCACCACCTGGGTTAAACACTGAAGCTTTCTTT. Translated, it gives CASSPPGLNTEAFF.

The chain employs TRBV7-9 and TRBJ1-3, with a tentative D call TRBD1 (5 bases). The germline CDR1 and CDR2 sequences are SEHNR and FQNEAQ (reference sequence). CDR3 size: 15 residues. The V gene lost 0 bases and the J gene lost 4 bases, with 10 bases spanning the gap. The CDR3 coding sequence is TGTGCCAGCAGCTTAGCCCATGGGGCAGGAAACACCATATATTTT. This encodes CASSLAHGAGNTIYF. The complete variable domain, with remaining parts taken from reference TRBV7-9 and TRBJ1-3, reads DTGVSQNPRHKITKRGQNVTFRCDPISEHNRLYWYRQTLGQGPEFLTYFQNEAQLEKSRLLSDRFSAERPKGSFSTLEIQRTEQGDSAMYLCASSLAHGAGNTIYFGEGSWLTVV.

This chain links TRBV4-2 with TRBJ2-5, with 8 bases that match TRBD2. Germline V gives CDR1 LGHNA, CDR2 YNFKEQ. J gave up 2 bases and V 1 base, and 9 bases lay outside the gene matches. This CDR3 has 17 amino acids. The CDR3 sequence is CASSQVAVAGSQETQYF. As DNA, the CDR3 is TGTGCCAGCAGCCAAGTGGCCGTAGCGGGAAGTCAAGAGACCCAGTACTTC.